These 32 T cell receptor beta chains were all obtained from the same sample, sequenced in a study of control samples from healthy donors and cancer patients. Libraries were prepared by immunoSEQ multiplex PCR; TCRdb keeps only in-frame clonotypes and omits some of them. The profile covers tens of thousands of clones, with roughly 87% appearing a single time and about 1.6% taken by the ten largest. Material for sequencing was PBMCs. Every receptor here comes from a man between 35 and 55 years old with colorectal cancer.

The chain uses TRBV6-2 or TRBV6-3 and TRBJ2-5, with D uncertain. The CDR3 loop spans 14 amino acids. Germline assignment: CDR1 MNHEY and CDR2 SVGEGT. Trimming left V 2 bases short and J 5 bases short, with 12 bases between. CDR3 DNA: TGTGCCAGCAGTTACGGGAAATGGGTTGAGACCCAGTACTTC. Translating it yields CASSYGKWVETQYF.

The chain combines TRBV6-1 with TRBJ1-1; D is unresolved. CDR3 length: 15 residues. With 3 bases removed from V and 5 bases from J, the gap between germline ends came to 16 bases. Germline CDR1 and CDR2: MNHNS and SASEGT. This CDR3 is CASSELRFRGTEAFF. CDR3 coding DNA: TGTGCCAGCAGTGAGTTGAGGTTCCGAGGGACTGAAGCTTTCTTT.

CDR3 loop: CASSITGRDQPQHF. CDR3 nucleotide sequence: TGTGCCAGTAGTATTACAGGAAGGGATCAGCCCCAGCATTTT. The chain is built from TRBV19 and TRBJ1-5; TRBD1 might be the D (5 bases). The CDR3 has 14 residues. Trimming took off 3 bases at V and 5 bases at J, with 11 bases between the two ends. The germline V gene has CDR1 LNHDA and CDR2 SQIVND (reference sequence).

This chain connects TRBV19 to TRBJ2-3; 7 positions agree with TRBD1. Germline loops: CDR1 LNHDA, CDR2 SQIVND (reference sequence). The CDR3 runs 14 residues. Trimming removed 6 bases from V and 3 bases from J; junction bases left unmatched: 6. The CDR3 DNA is TGTGCCAGTAGATGGGACAGTCTAACAGATACGCAGTATTTT. Translation gives CASRWDSLTDTQYF.

The chain employs TRBV7-9 and TRBJ2-5, with 9 bases identical to TRBD2. The CDR3 loop spans 16 amino acids. V lost 6 bases to trimming and J lost 4 bases; unmatched junction nucleotides: 12. Germline CDR1 SEHNR, CDR2 FQNEAQ (reference sequence). DNA for the CDR3: TGTGCCAGCAGGACCGGAGTAGCGGGAGATAGAGAGACCCAGTACTTC. Its translation is CASRTGVAGDRETQYF. The full variable domain, with the rest looked up from reference TRBV7-9 and TRBJ2-5, is DTGVSQNPRHKITKRGQNVTFRCDPISEHNRLYWYRQTLGQGPEFLTYFQNEAQLEKSRLLSDRFSAERPKGSFSTLEIQRTEQGDSAMYLCASRTGVAGDRETQYFGPGTRLLVL.

This chain uses TRBV29-1 with TRBJ2-1, with TRBD2 matching over 9 bases. The CDR3 runs to 17 residues. After removal of 2 bases from V and 4 bases from J, the junction contained 12 bases not matched to a gene. Germline CDR1 SQVTM, CDR2 ANQGSEA. CDR3 protein: CSVERIFSGRKYNEQFF. As DNA, the CDR3 is TGCAGCGTTGAACGGATATTTAGCGGGAGAAAGTACAATGAGCAGTTCTTC.

In this sample, this clone turned up a few times. This chain links TRBV15 with TRBJ2-7; D remains unclear. CDR1 is LNHNV and CDR2 is YYDKDF in the germline V gene (reference sequence). The CDR3 spans 15 residues. V lost 1 base to trimming and J lost 1 base, with 11 bases between them. CDR3 nucleotides: TGTGCCACCAGCAGAGGTATTGGAGTATCCTACGAGCAGTACTTC. Protein sequence: CATSRGIGVSYEQYF.

The chain joins TRBV7-8 to TRBJ1-1; D gene unclear. Germline lookup yields CDR1 SGHVS and CDR2 FQNEAQ. The CDR3 runs to 13 residues. Trimming pared 7 bases from V and 2 bases from J, leaving 11 bases between. CDR3 DNA sequence: TGTGCCAGCATGGTACACCCCAACACTGAAGCTTTCTTT. It codes for CASMVHPNTEAFF.

The chain employs TRBV11-3 and TRBJ2-7, with a possible D match to TRBD1 (5 bases). V dropped 2 bases and J dropped 7 bases, with 9 bases sitting between them. The CDR3 totals 12 residues. The germline gives CDR1 SGHNT, CDR2 YENEEA. The CDR3 DNA reads as TGTGCCAGCAGCTTAACCCAGGGAGAGCAGTACTTC. Its protein product is CASSLTQGEQYF.

The genes are TRBV2 and TRBJ1-1; no clear D. V shed 2 bases and J shed 6 bases, with 13 bases lying between them. CDR1 and CDR2 from the germline V gene are SNHLY and FYNNEI. CDR3 length: 14 amino acids. The CDR3 is CASSELGFAAEAFF. CDR3 DNA sequence: TGTGCCAGCAGTGAATTGGGGTTTGCCGCTGAAGCTTTCTTT.

This clone was seen only once. For the CDR3, the DNA is TGTGCCACCAGTGATTTGGACAGGGTACCAGATACGCAGTATTTT. This sequence encodes CATSDLDRVPDTQYF. The chain uses TRBV24-1 and TRBJ2-3; TRBD1 matches 7 bases. CDR1 KGHDR and CDR2 SFDVKD come from the germline V gene. This CDR3 region has 15 residues. V gave up 0 bases and J gave up 4 bases; unmatched junction bases: 3.

V gene TRBV5-6 combines with J gene TRBJ2-7, with 8 bases matching TRBD2. CDR3 length: 16 amino acids. The germline CDR1 and CDR2 sequences are SGHDT and YYEEEE. Trimming removed 4 bases from V and 6 bases from J; junction bases left unmatched: 15. This CDR3 is CASSRYGTSFLGEQYF. The CDR3 DNA reads as TGTGCCAGCAGCCGCTACGGGACTAGTTTCTTAGGCGAGCAGTACTTC.

The J gene is TRBJ1-5, the V gene TRBV12-3 or TRBV12-4; no clear D. Deletions cut 5 bases from V and 7 bases from J, with 12 bases between. The CDR3 totals 13 residues. CDR3 DNA sequence: TGTGCCAGCAGTGTAAGACCGAACCAGCCCCAGCATTTT. It translates to CASSVRPNQPQHF.

This clone was observed a single time. V and J are TRBV24-1 and TRBJ2-3, with 9 bases matching TRBD1. Germline V gene lookup returns CDR1 KGHDR and CDR2 SFDVKD. The CDR3 runs to 16 residues. The V and J ends lost 1 base and 6 bases, in that order; junction bases with no gene match: 7. The CDR3 DNA reads as TGTGCCACCAGTGATTTCGGGACAGGGAAGGGCGATACGCAGTATTTT. The encoded protein is CATSDFGTGKGDTQYF.

This clone has more than one count but fewer than ten. The chain links TRBV24-1 to TRBJ2-7; weak D call: TRBD1 (6 bases). Trimming removed 6 bases at V and 1 base at J, with 27 bases between. CDR1 KGHDR and CDR2 SFDVKD come from the germline V gene. The CDR3 spans 19 residues. The CDR3 sequence: CATSSQKEAGTSISYEQYF. CDR3 in DNA: TGTGCCACCAGTAGTCAAAAAGAAGCCGGGACATCCATTTCCTACGAGCAGTACTTC.

This rearrangement joins TRBV5-4 to TRBJ1-1; D might be TRBD1 (5 bases). Germline V gives CDR1 SGHNT, CDR2 YYREEE (reference sequence). The CDR3 contains 13 residues. V lost 1 base to trimming and J lost 4 bases, with 8 bases between them. The CDR3 coding sequence is TGTGCCAGCAGCTTGTACGGGGGCACTGAAGCTTTCTTT. It translates to CASSLYGGTEAFF.

The chain is built from TRBV12-5 and TRBJ1-5; no definite D call. The length of the CDR3 is 14 residues. Germline CDR1 LGHNT, CDR2 FRNRAP. With 1 base removed from V and 2 bases from J, the gap between germline ends came to 6 bases. This CDR3 is CASGLEEGNQPQHF. As DNA, the CDR3 is TGTGCTAGTGGTTTGGAGGAGGGCAATCAGCCCCAGCATTTT.

This clone was recorded only once. The chain couples TRBV6-2 or TRBV6-3 to TRBJ2-4, with 10 bases lining up with TRBD1. CDR3 size: 19 residues. The germline V gene encodes CDR1 MNHEY and CDR2 SVGEGT. Trimming took 5 bases from V and 1 from J; bases not matched to a gene: 14. The CDR3 sequence: CASSGDRGRGKMAKNIQYF. CDR3 DNA sequence: TGTGCCAGCAGTGGGGACAGGGGAAGGGGGAAGATGGCCAAAAACATTCAGTACTTC.

The chain carries TRBV6-5 and TRBJ1-4; D perhaps matches TRBD1 (5 bases). This CDR3 comprises 14 residues. Trimming took 6 bases from V and 4 from J, leaving 12 bases between them. Germline lookup yields CDR1 MNHEY and CDR2 SVGAGI. The CDR3: CASSLTAFNEKLFF. DNA of the CDR3: TGTGCCAGCAGCTTGACAGCCTTTAATGAAAAACTGTTTTTT.

The chain is built from TRBV9 and TRBJ2-1, with TRBD2 matching over 12 bases. This CDR3 has 16 amino acids. In germline, CDR1 is SGDLS, CDR2 YYNGEE. Trimming at V came to 2 bases and at J to 9 bases, leaving 9 bases not matched to a gene. As DNA, the CDR3 is TGTGCCAGCAGCGTCAGTTCTAGCGGGAGGGCCATTGAGCAGTTCTTC. It specifies CASSVSSSGRAIEQFF.

The gene calls are TRBV4-1 and TRBJ1-5; the D gene is possibly TRBD1 (6 bases). Trimming cost V 5 bases and J 7 bases, with 15 bases left between them. Germline CDR1 is MGHRA and CDR2 is YSYEKL. The CDR3 runs 14 residues. The CDR3 protein is CASSVSRGGQPQHF. The DNA of the CDR3 is TGCGCCAGCAGCGTTAGCAGGGGAGGGCAGCCCCAGCATTTT.

The chain combines TRBV7-9 with TRBJ2-7; TRBD1 agrees at 8 bases. J gave up 5 bases and V 1 base, and 4 bases lay outside the gene matches. The CDR3 spans 14 residues. The germline V gene encodes CDR1 SEHNR and CDR2 FQNEAQ (reference sequence). Written as DNA, the CDR3 is TGTGCCAGCAGCTTAGGGGCAGGGGGCCACGAGCAGTACTTC. Its protein product is CASSLGAGGHEQYF.

The chain combines TRBV27 with TRBJ2-1; 14 bases agree with TRBD2. CDR1 is MNHEY and CDR2 is SMNVEV in the germline V gene (reference sequence). This CDR3 is built from 15 residues. The V segment lost 7 bases and the J segment 6 bases; nucleotides outside the gene matches: 5. DNA for the CDR3: TGTGCCAGCACTTCCGGGACTAGCGGGAGCAATGAGCAGTTCTTC. It encodes CASTSGTSGSNEQFF.

In DNA form, the CDR3 reads TGTGCCAGCTCACCACCCCTGATCTTTGGGCGGGGGACGGAAGCCTACACAGATACGCAGTATTTT. It translates to CASSPPLIFGRGTEAYTDTQYF. The rearrangement joins TRBV18 to TRBJ2-3; 7 bases align to TRBD2. This CDR3 spans 22 amino acids. The V and J ends lost 0 bases and 2 bases, in that order; junction bases with no gene match: 23. Germline V CDR1 and CDR2: KGHSH, LQKENI. Based on the CDR3 plus reference TRBV18 and TRBJ2-3, the full variable domain is NAGVMQNPRHLVRRRGQEARLRCSPMKGHSHVYWYRQLPEEGLKFMVYLQKENIIDESGMPKERFSAEFPKEGPSILRIQQVVRGDSAAYFCASSPPLIFGRGTEAYTDTQYFGPGTRLTVL.

The rearrangement links TRBV4-1 to TRBJ1-1; possibly TRBD1 for D (6 bases). Trimming removed 1 base at V and 1 base at J, with 16 bases between. CDR1 is MGHRA and CDR2 is YSYEKL in the germline V gene. The length of the CDR3 is 17 residues. The DNA for the CDR3 is TGCGCCAGCAGCCAAGCCCCACCGGGACATACGAACACTGAAGCTTTCTTT. Its translation: CASSQAPPGHTNTEAFF.

V gene TRBV24-1 combines with J gene TRBJ2-2, with 8 bases that match TRBD2. The CDR3 is made up of 16 amino acids. V shed 4 bases and J 5 bases; nucleotides not matched to a gene: 8. The germline CDR1 and CDR2 sequences are KGHDR and SFDVKD. CDR3 coding DNA: TGTGCCACCAGTGAATGGTCTAGCGGGTTTACCGGGGAGCTGTTTTTT. Its translation: CATSEWSSGFTGELFF.

The V gene is TRBV18, the J gene TRBJ2-7; D perhaps matches TRBD2 (5 bases). V lost 5 bases, J lost 5 bases, and 16 bases lay in between. The CDR3 is 14 amino acids. Germline CDR1 and CDR2: KGHSH and LQKENI. The CDR3 region has the DNA TGTGCCAGCTCAGTCCGACCGCGGGCGGACGAGCAGTACTTC. It translates to CASSVRPRADEQYF.

The genes are TRBV7-2 and TRBJ2-2, with TRBD1 matching over 7 bases. J gave up 0 bases and V 3 bases, and 7 bases lay outside the gene matches. From germline, CDR1 is SGHTA and CDR2 FQGNSA. This CDR3 is built from 17 residues. The CDR3 here is CASSLIWDSPNTGELFF. The CDR3 bases are TGTGCCAGCAGCTTGATCTGGGACAGCCCGAACACCGGGGAGCTGTTTTTT.

This chain connects TRBV19 to TRBJ2-1; no firm D call. The length of the CDR3 is 16 residues. V gave up 0 bases and J gave up 7 bases, with 16 bases separating them. CDR1 and CDR2 (germline): LNHDA, SQIVND (reference sequence). The CDR3 sequence is CASSIDKIYDRNEQFF. The CDR3 DNA follows: TGTGCCAGTAGTATAGACAAGATCTATGATAGGAATGAGCAGTTCTTC.

The chain links TRBV10-1 to TRBJ1-2, with D perhaps matching TRBD1 (6 bases). Looked up from germline, CDR1 is WNHNN and CDR2 is SYGVQD (reference sequence). CDR3 size: 17 residues. Trimming stripped 8 bases from V and 0 bases from J, with 22 bases between. As DNA, the CDR3 is TGCGCCAGCCCGAGAAGACAGACAGGTTTAGCTAACTATGGCTACACCTTC. This translates into CASPRRQTGLANYGYTF.

This chain uses TRBV11-2 with TRBJ2-3, with TRBD1 as a possible D gene (6 bases). V was trimmed by 4 bases and J by 0 bases, leaving 14 bases between them. The CDR3 is made up of 16 amino acids. Per germline, CDR1 SGHAT and CDR2 FQNNGV. DNA for the CDR3: TGTGCCAGCAGCTCCAACAGGGTAACTAGCACAGATACGCAGTATTTT. Protein: CASSSNRVTSTDTQYF.

This chain joins TRBV13 and TRBJ2-3; D possibly corresponds to TRBD2 (6 bases). V lost 0 bases to trimming and J lost 3 bases, with 16 bases between them. CDR3 length: 17 residues. Germline assignment: CDR1 PRHDT and CDR2 FYEKMQ (reference sequence). DNA of the CDR3: TGTGCCAGCAGCTTAGGGGGAGGACCCCGCCAAACAGATACGCAGTATTTT. Encoded protein: CASSLGGGPRQTDTQYF.